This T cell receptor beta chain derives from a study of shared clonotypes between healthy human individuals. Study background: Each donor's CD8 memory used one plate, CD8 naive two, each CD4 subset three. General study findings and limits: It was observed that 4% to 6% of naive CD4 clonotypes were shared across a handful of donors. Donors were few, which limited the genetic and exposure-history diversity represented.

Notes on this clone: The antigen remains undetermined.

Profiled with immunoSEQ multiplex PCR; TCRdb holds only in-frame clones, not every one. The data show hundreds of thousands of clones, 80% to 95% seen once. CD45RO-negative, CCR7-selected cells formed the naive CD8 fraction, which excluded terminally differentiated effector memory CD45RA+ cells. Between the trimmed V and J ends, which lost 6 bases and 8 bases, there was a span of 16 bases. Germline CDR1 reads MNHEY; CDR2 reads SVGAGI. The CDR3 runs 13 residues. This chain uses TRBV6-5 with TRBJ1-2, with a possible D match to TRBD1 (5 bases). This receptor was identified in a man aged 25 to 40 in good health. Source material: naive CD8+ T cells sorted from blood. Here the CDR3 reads CASRSGTIGGYTF. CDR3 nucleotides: TGTGCCAGCAGGTCCGGGACCATAGGCGGCTACACCTTC.